This T cell receptor beta chain was found in a study of technical replicates of blood from several donors. Germline loops: CDR1 MNHEY, CDR2 SMNVEV (reference sequence). This CDR3 comprises 14 residues. V was cut by 7 bases and J by 2 bases, with 13 bases left in between. Libraries were prepared by immunoSEQ multiplex PCR; TCRdb keeps only in-frame clonotypes and omits some of them. In the table there are under 85,000 clones, approximately 93% of which are singletons. The TCR was taken from a human donor in good health. The material sequenced was T cells isolated from PBMCs. This chain uses TRBV27 with TRBJ2-3, with D possibly matching TRBD2 (5 bases). CDR3 nucleotides: TGTGCCAGCACCGGTATAGCGCACACAGATACGCAGTATTTT. The encoded protein is CASTGIAHTDTQYF.